The subject of this entry is one TCR beta chain. Its antigen is currently not known. TCRdb names Illumina HiSeq 2000 as the instrument used. TCR beta cDNA libraries were prepared using 5'RACE template switching, which introduced a universal primer site and unique molecular identifiers. cDNA synthesis was primed from the TCR beta constant segment and was followed by two successive PCR amplification steps. The paper's data handling went like this. MIGEC was used to demultiplex reads and group the reads by UMI, and MiTCR was used to assemble and quantify clonotypes. To exclude erroneous sequences, any TCR cDNA sequence not supported by at least two reads was discarded. The tcR package was used for downstream repertoire analysis, and clonotypes were matched across fractions by CDR3 nucleotide sequence plus V segment. VDJmatch was used to annotate antigen specificity against VDJdb, with one amino acid substitution in CDR3 allowed. TCRdb reprocessed the reads and assigns one entry to each CDR3 protein sequence, leaving out DNA. V and J calls and clone size were set by TCRdb, not the authors. The sample has 130,000 to 150,000 distinct CDR3 sequences on record. The top ten clonotypes cover roughly an eighth of the sample.

These data are taken from a study of T cells expressing NK-cell markers (dated by TCRdb to 2020 to 2022). Looking at the study overall: Fewer than ten donors provided sorted CD3+CD56+NKG2C+, CD3+CD56+NKG2C- and CD3+CD56-NKG2C+ T-cell subsets, whose TCR beta-chain repertoires were profiled. The libraries were sequenced on Illumina HiSeq 2000/2500, MiSeq or NextSeq, producing 2 x 150 bp reads. Among the eight sequenced donors, only one was HCMV-seronegative, while the other seven were HCMV-seropositive. All eight donors whose samples were sequenced were randomly selected healthy volunteers, three of them men and five women. Findings and caveats that apply to the study as a whole: For 6 or 7 donors, the dominant CD3+CD56+NKG2C+ clonotypes were among the top 10 CD8+ clonotypes and accounted for about 1.0-7.0% of CD8+ T cells. Those dominant clonotypes were again the most abundant among CD3+CD56-NKG2C+ cells in several donors, at about 28.3-65%. Whether the expanded NKG2C-expressing T cell clones were specific for HCMV antigens was left unclear.

A commercial ELISA kit detecting HCMV-specific IgG in serum was used to determine HCMV serostatus. Peripheral blood mononuclear cells were isolated from blood by Ficoll density gradient centrifugation. The CDR3, cysteine through phenylalanine, is 15 amino acids long. No DNA accompanies this entry. As encoded in the germline V gene, CDR1 is SQVTM while CDR2 is ANQGSEA. The chain employs TRBV29-1 and TRBJ2-2; TCRdb proposes TRBD1, but this gene call is untestable without DNA. Sequenced: blood T cells: a sorted CD56 or NKG2C T cell subset, CD4+ or CD8+ T cells, or bulk PBMC T cells (not recorded which). The clonotype originates from a man younger than 30 in good health. Donor details come from another sample of the same person, matched by shared clones. CDR3 loop: CSVEDQQGPPGELFF.